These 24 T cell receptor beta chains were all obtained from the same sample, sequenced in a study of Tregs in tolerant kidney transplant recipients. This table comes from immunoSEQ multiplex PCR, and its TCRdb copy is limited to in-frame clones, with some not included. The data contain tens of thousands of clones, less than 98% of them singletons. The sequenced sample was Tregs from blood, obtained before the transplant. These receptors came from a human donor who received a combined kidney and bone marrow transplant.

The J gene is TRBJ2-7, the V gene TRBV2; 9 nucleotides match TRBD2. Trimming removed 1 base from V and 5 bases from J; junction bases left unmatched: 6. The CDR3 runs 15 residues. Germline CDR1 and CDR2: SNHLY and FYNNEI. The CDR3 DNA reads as TGTGCCAGCAGTGAAGATAGCGGGGGCTGGGACGAGCAGTACTTC. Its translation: CASSEDSGGWDEQYF.

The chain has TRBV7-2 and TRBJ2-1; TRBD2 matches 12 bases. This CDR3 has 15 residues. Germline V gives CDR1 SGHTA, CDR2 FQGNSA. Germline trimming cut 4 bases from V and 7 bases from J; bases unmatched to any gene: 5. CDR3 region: CASSSSSGGGNEQFF. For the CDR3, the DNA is TGTGCCAGCAGCTCCTCTAGCGGGGGGGGTAATGAGCAGTTCTTC.

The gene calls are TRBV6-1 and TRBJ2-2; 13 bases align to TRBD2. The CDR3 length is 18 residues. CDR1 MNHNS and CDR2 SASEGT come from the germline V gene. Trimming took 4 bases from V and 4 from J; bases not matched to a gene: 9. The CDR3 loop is CASSARTSGGRGTGELFF. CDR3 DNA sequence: TGTGCCAGCAGTGCCCGGACTAGCGGGGGCCGGGGCACCGGGGAGCTGTTTTTT.

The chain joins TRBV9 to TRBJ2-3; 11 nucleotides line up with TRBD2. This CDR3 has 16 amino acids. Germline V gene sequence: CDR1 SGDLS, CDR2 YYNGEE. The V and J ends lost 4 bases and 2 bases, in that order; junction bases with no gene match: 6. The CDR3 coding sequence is TGTGCCAGCAGCCCGACTAGCGGGGTGCCCACAGATACGCAGTATTTT. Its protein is CASSPTSGVPTDTQYF.

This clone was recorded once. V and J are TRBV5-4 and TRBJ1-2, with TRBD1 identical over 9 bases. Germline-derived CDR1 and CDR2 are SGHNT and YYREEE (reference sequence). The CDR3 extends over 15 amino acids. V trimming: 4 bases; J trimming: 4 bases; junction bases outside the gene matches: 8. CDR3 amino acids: CASSRGTGYFYGYTF. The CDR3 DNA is TGTGCCAGCAGCCGGGGGACAGGGTATTTCTATGGCTACACCTTC.

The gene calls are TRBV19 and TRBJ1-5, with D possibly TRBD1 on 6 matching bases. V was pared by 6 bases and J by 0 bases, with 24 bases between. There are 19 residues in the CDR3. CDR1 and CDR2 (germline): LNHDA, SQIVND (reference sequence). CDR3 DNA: TGTGCCAGTAGCCGCCGTGCGGGGGGCGCGGTTTTTAGCAATCAGCCCCAGCATTTT. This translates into CASSRRAGGAVFSNQPQHF.

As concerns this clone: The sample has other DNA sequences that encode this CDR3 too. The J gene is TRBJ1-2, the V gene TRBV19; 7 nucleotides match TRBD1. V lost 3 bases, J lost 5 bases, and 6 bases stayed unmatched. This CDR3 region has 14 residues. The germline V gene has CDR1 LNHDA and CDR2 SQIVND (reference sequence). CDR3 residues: CASSIPGTAYGYTF. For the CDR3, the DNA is TGTGCCAGTAGTATCCCCGGGACAGCTTATGGCTACACCTTC.

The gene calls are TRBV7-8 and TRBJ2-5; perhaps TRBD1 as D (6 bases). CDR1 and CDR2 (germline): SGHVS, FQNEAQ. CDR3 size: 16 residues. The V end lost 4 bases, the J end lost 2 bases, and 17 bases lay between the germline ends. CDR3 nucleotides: TGTGCCAGCAGCTCCCTCGGGACACTAAATCAAGAGACCCAGTACTTC. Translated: CASSSLGTLNQETQYF.

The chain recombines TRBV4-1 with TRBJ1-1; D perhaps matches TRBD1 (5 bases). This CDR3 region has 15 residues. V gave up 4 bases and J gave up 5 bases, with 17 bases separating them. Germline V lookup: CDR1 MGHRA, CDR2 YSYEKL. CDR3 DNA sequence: TGCGCCAGCAGCCGTCGTCAAAGACAGAGGACTGAAGCTTTCTTT. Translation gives CASSRRQRQRTEAFF.

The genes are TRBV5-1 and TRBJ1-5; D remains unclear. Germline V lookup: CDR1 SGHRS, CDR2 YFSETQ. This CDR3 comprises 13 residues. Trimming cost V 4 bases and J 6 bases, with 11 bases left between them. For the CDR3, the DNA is TGCGCCAGCAGCCCCGCGGGAGGTCAGCCCCAGCATTTT. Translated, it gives CASSPAGGQPQHF.

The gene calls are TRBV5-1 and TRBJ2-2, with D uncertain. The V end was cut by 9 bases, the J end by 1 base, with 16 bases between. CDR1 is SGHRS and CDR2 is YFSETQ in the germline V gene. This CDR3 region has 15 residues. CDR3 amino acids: CATTYAPLNTGELFF. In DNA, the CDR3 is TGCGCCACCACCTACGCCCCCCTGAACACCGGGGAGCTGTTTTTT.

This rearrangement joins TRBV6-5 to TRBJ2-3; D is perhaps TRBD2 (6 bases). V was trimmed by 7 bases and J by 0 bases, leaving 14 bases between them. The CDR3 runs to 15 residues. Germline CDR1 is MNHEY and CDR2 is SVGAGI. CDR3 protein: CASNLTGESTDTQYF. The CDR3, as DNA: TGTGCCAGCAACCTAACGGGGGAAAGCACAGATACGCAGTATTTT.

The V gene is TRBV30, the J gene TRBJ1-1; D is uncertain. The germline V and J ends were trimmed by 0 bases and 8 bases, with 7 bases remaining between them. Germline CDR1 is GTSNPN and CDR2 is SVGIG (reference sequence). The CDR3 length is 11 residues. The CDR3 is CAWSVRSEAFF. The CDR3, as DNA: TGTGCCTGGAGTGTGAGATCGGAAGCTTTCTTT.

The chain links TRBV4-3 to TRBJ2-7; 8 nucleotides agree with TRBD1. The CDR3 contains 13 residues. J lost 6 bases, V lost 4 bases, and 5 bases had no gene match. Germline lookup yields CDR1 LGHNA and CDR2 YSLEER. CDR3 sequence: CASSRSTGGEQYF. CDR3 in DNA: TGCGCCAGCAGCCGGAGCACAGGGGGCGAGCAGTACTTC.

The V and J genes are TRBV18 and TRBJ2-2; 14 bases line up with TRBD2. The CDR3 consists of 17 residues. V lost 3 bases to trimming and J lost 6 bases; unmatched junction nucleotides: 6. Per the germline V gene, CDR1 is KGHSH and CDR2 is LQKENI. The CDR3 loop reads CASSPGLAGARAGELFF. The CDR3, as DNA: TGTGCCAGCTCACCGGGACTAGCGGGAGCGCGGGCCGGGGAGCTGTTTTTT.

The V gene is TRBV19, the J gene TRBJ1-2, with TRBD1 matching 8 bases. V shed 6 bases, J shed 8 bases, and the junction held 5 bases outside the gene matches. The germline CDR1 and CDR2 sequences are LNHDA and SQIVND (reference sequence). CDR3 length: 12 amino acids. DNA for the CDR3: TGTGCCAGTAGGACAGGGGACGGGGGCTACACCTTC. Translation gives CASRTGDGGYTF.

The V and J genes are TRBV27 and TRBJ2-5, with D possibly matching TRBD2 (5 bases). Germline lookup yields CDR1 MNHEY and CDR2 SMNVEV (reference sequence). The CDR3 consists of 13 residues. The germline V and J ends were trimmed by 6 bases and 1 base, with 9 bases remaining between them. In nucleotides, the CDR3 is TGTGCCAGCAGCCCCGGGGTCCAAGAGACCCAGTACTTC. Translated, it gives CASSPGVQETQYF.

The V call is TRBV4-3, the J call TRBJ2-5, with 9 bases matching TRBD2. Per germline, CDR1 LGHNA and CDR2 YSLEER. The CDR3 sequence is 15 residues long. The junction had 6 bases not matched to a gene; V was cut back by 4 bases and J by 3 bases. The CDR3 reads CASSPRSGGEETQYF. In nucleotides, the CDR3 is TGCGCCAGCAGCCCTCGTAGCGGGGGAGAAGAGACCCAGTACTTC.

In nucleotides, the CDR3 is TGTGCCAGCAGGCGACTAGCGGGAGGATCAGGGCAGTTCTTC. Its translation is CASRRLAGGSGQFF. The chain links TRBV7-9 to TRBJ2-1; 13 bases are a match to TRBD2. Germline loops: CDR1 SEHNR, CDR2 FQNEAQ (reference sequence). The CDR3 is made up of 14 amino acids. Trimming took 6 bases from V and 12 from J; bases not matched to a gene: 8.

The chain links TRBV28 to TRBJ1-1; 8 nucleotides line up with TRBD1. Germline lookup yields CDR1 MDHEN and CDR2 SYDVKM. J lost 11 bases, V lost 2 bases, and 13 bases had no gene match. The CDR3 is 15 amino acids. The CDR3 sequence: CASSLPQDRAGLAFF. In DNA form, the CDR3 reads TGTGCCAGCAGTTTACCTCAGGACAGGGCGGGTCTGGCTTTCTTT.

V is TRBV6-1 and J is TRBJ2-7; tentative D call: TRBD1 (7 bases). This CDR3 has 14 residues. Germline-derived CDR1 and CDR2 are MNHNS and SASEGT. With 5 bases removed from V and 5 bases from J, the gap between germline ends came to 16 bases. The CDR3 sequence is CASSMTGTGHEQYF. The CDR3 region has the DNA TGTGCCAGCAGTATGACAGGGACTGGCCACGAGCAGTACTTC.

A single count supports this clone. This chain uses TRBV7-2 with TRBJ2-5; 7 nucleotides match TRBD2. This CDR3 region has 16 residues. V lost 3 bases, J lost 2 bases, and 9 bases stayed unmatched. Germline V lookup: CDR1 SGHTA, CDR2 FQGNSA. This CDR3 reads CASSFGIPGGQETQYF. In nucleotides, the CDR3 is TGTGCCAGCAGCTTCGGTATACCGGGGGGACAAGAGACCCAGTACTTC.

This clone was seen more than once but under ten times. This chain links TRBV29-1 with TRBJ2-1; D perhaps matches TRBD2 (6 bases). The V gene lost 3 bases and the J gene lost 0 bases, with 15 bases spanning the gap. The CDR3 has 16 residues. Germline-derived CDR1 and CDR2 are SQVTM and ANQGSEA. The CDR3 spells CSVEGGTGISYNEQFF. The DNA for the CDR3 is TGCAGCGTTGAGGGAGGAACAGGTATCTCCTACAATGAGCAGTTCTTC.

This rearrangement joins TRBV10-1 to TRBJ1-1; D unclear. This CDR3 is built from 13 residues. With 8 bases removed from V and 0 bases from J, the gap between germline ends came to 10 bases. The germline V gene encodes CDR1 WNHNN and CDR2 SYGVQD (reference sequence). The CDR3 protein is CASEPQVNTEAFF. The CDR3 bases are TGCGCCAGCGAGCCTCAGGTGAACACTGAAGCTTTCTTT.